Given below is one T cell receptor beta chain in context. This entry comes from a study of blood T cell repertoires in COVID-19. Here immunoSEQ multiplex PCR was the method, and the copy in TCRdb shows in-frame clones only, minus some. The data contain about 210,000 clones, 84% of them singletons. Germline values: CDR1 SGHTA, CDR2 FQGNSA. Trimming cost V 1 base and J 4 bases, with 10 bases left between them. The CDR3 totals 14 residues. V gene TRBV7-2 combines with J gene TRBJ1-1; D is uncertain. This sequence was found in a woman aged 25 to 39 who had been exposed to COVID-19. Specimen: PBMCs or T cells enriched from blood (not recorded which). DNA for the CDR3: TGTGCCAGCAGCTTAGTAGGCGGGATCACTGAAGCTTTCTTT. Amino acids: CASSLVGGITEAFF.